This T cell receptor (beta chain) derives from a study of early T cells in non-severe SARS-CoV-2 infection. The CDR3 extends over 17 amino acids. In germline, CDR1 is SGHNT, CDR2 YENEEA. Germline trimming cut 5 bases from V and 10 bases from J; bases unmatched to any gene: 17. The library protocol tagged individual cDNA molecules with unique molecular identifiers. TCRdb redid the calling of the 5' RACE reads with MiXCR, one entry per CDR3 protein. The sample includes 45,000 to 70,000 distinct CDR3 sequences, approximately 6% of them seen just once. In this sample, this clonotype turned up many times. Its matching antigen is unknown. Study results and caveats: The study's VDJdb matching favored anti-spike CD8 responses and missed private and CD4 specificities.

This chain joins TRBV11-3 and TRBJ2-1, with 10 bases fitting TRBD2. This sequence originates from an adult who was a healthcare worker with PCR-confirmed SARS-CoV-2 infection or an uninfected control (not recorded which). Sequencing used whole blood. DNA of the CDR3: TGTGCCAGCAGCCCACAACGAGTAGGGCTAGCGGGGGACGAGCAGTTCTTC. It codes for CASSPQRVGLAGDEQFF.